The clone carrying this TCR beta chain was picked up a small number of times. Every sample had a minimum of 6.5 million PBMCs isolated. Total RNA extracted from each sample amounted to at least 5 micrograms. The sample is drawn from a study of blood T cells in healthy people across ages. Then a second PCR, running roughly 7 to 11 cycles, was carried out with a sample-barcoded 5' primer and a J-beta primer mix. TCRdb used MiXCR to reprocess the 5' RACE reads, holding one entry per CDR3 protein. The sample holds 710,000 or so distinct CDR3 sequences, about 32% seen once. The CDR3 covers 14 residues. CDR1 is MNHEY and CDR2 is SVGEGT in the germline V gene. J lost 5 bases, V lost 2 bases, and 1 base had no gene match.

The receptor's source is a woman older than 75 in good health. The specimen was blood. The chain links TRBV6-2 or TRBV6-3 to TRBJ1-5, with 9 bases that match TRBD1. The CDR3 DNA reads TGTGCCAGCAGTTACGACAGGGGGTATCAGCCCCAGCATTTT. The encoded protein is CASSYDRGYQPQHF.